This TCR beta chain stems from a study of early T cells in non-severe SARS-CoV-2 infection. As for the study in general: Sequenced bulk RNA came from whole blood that was unsorted, and chains were unpaired. Whole-study findings and limits: Using VDJdb, the matching emphasized anti-spike CD8 responses while missing private and CD4 specificities.

Individual cDNA molecules received unique molecular identifiers during library preparation. Using its own MiXCR run on the 5' RACE reads, TCRdb lists one record per CDR3 protein. This sample has some 30,000 distinct CDR3 sequences; roughly 3% occur once, and the top ten carry 0.7% to 0.9%. There are many counts of this clonotype. Its antigen is as yet unknown. Specimen: whole blood. The sequence was obtained from an adult who was a healthcare worker with PCR-confirmed SARS-CoV-2 infection or an uninfected control (not recorded which).

DNA for the CDR3: TGTGCCAGCAGCTTCAAGGGGTCCGCCTACAATGAGCAGTTCTTC. Protein sequence: CASSFKGSAYNEQFF. The V and J genes are TRBV13 and TRBJ2-1, with D possibly TRBD1 on 5 matching bases. The CDR3 totals 15 residues. The germline V gene has CDR1 PRHDT and CDR2 FYEKMQ (reference sequence). Trimming took off 3 bases at V and 2 bases at J, with 11 bases between the two ends.